This T cell receptor (beta chain) was identified in a study of shared clonotypes between healthy human individuals. The V gene lost 1 base and the J gene lost 1 base, with 26 bases spanning the gap. The germline CDR1 and CDR2 sequences are GTSNPN and SVGIG (reference sequence). This CDR3 has 19 residues. Clones were read by immunoSEQ multiplex PCR, and TCRdb kept only the in-frame ones, dropping some. The table lists under 1,900,000 clones, 98% of them singletons. The V call is TRBV30, the J call TRBJ2-7; possible D gene TRBD1, 6 bases. The sample was naive CD4+ T cells sorted from blood. Subset noted: CD45RA+ positively selected. The clonotype was recovered from a man aged 25-45 years in good health. This CDR3 reads CAWSAKRPAAGEPSYEQYF. The CDR3 DNA reads as TGTGCCTGGAGTGCTAAACGGCCCGCGGCAGGGGAGCCTTCCTACGAGCAGTACTTC.